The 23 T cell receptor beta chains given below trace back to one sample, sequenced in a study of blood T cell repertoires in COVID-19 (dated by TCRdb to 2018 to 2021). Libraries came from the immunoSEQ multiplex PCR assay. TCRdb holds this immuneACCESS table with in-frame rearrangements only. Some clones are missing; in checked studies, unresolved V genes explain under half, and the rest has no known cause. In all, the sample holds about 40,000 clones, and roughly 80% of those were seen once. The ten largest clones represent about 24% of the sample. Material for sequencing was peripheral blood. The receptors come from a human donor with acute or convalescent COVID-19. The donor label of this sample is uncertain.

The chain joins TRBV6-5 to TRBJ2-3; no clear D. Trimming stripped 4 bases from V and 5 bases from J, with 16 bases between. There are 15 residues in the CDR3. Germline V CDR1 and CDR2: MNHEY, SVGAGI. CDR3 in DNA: TGTGCCAGCAGTTTAATGGCACCTGCCCTAGATACGCAGTATTTT. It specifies CASSLMAPALDTQYF.

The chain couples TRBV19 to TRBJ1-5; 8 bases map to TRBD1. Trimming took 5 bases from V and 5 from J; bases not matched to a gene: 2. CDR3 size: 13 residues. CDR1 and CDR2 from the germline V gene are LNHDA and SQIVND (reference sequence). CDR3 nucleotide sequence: TGTGCCAGTAGTGACAGGGGATATCAGCCCCAGCATTTT. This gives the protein CASSDRGYQPQHF.

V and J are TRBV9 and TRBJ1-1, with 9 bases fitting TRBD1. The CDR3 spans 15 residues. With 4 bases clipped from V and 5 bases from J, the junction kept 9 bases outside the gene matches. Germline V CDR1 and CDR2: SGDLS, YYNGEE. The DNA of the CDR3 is TGTGCCAGCAGCTTAGAGACAGGGGGAGGTACTGAAGCTTTCTTT. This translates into CASSLETGGGTEAFF.

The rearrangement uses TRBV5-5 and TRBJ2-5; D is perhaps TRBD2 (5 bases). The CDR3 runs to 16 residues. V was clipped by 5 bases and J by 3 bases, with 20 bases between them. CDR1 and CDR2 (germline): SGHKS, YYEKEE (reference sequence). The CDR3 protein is CASSTNGRSGKETQYF. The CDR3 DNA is TGTGCCAGCAGTACGAACGGACGGTCGGGAAAAGAGACCCAGTACTTC.

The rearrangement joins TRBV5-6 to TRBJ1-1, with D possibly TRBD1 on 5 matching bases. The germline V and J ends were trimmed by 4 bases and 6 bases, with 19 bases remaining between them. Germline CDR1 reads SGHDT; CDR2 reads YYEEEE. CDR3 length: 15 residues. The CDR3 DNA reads TGTGCCAGCAGCCCGGACGGGAGGCAGGGAGCTGAAGCTTTCTTT. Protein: CASSPDGRQGAEAFF.

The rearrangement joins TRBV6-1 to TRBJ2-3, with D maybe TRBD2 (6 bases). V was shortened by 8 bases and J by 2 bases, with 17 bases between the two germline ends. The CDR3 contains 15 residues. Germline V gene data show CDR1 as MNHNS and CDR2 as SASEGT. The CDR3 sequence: CASGVLGGATDTQYF. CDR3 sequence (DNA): TGTGCCAGCGGTGTTCTAGGCGGGGCCACAGATACGCAGTATTTT.

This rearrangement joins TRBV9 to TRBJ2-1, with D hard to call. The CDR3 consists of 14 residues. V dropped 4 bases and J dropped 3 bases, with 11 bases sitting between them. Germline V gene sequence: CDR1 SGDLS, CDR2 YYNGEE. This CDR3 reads CASSSDGFYNEQFF. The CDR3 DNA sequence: TGTGCCAGCAGCTCAGACGGGTTCTACAATGAGCAGTTCTTC.

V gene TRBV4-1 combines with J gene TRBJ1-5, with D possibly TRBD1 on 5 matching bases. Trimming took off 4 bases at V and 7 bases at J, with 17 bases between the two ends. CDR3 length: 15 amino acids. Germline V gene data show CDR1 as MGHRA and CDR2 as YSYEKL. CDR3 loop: CASSREGQVPQPQHF. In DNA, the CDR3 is TGCGCCAGCAGCCGAGAGGGGCAGGTTCCACAGCCCCAGCATTTT.

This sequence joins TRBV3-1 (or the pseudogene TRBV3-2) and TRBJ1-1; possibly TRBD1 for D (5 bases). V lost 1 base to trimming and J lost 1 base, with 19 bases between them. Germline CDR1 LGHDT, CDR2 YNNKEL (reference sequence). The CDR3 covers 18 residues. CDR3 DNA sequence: TGTGCCAGCAGCCAAGTTGTCCAGGGTAGGCCTTCGAACACTGAAGCTTTCTTT. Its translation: CASSQVVQGRPSNTEAFF.

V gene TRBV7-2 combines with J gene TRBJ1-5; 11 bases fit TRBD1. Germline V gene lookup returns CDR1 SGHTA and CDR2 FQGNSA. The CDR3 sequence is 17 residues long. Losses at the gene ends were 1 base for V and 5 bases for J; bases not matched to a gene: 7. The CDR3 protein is CASSLGGQGARYQPQHF. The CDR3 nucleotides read TGTGCCAGCAGCTTAGGTGGACAGGGGGCAAGGTATCAGCCCCAGCATTTT.

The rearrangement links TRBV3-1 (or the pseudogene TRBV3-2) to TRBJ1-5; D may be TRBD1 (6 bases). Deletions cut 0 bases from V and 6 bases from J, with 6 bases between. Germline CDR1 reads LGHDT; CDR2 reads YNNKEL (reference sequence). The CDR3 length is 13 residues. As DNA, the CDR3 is TGTGCCAGCAGCCAAGACAGGGGTCAGCCCCAGCATTTT. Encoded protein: CASSQDRGQPQHF.

The CDR3 DNA sequence: TGTGCCAGTTCCATTGAGGGGAACACTGAAGCTTTCTTT. Its protein product is CASSIEGNTEAFF. The gene calls are TRBV6-4 and TRBJ1-1; D is uncertain. Trimming removed 9 bases at V and 1 base at J, with 12 bases between. Germline V gene lookup returns CDR1 MRHNA and CDR2 SNTAGT. The CDR3 runs to 13 residues.

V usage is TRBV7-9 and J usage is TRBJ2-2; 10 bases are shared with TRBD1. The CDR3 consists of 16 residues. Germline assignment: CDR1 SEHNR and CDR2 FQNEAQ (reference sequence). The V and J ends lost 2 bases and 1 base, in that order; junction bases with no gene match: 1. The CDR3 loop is CASSLRTGGNTGELFF. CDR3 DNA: TGTGCCAGCAGCTTAAGGACAGGGGGGAACACCGGGGAGCTGTTTTTT.

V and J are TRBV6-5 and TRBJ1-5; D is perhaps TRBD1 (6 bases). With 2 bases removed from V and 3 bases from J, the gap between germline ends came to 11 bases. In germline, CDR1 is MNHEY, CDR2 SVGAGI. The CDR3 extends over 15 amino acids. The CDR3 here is CASSYDQGPNQPQHF. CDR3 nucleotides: TGTGCCAGCAGTTACGATCAGGGGCCCAATCAGCCCCAGCATTTT.

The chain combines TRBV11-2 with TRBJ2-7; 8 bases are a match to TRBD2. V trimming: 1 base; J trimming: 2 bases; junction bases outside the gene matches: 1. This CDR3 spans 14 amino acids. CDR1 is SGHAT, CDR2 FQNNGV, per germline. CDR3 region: CASSLAGGPYEQYF. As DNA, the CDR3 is TGTGCCAGCAGCTTAGCGGGAGGGCCCTACGAGCAGTACTTC.

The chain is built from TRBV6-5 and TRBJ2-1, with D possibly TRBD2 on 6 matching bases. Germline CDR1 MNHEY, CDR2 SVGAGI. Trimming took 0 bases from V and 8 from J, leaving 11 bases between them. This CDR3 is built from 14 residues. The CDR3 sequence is CASSYSGRRDEQFF. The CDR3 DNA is TGTGCCAGCAGTTACTCAGGCCGGAGGGATGAGCAGTTCTTC.

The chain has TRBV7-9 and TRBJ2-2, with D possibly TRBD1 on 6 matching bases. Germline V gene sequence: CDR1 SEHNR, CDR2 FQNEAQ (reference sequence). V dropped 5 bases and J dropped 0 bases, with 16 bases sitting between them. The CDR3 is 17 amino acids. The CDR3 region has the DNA TGTGCCAGCAGCCCAGCCGGGACACCAACGAACACCGGGGAGCTGTTTTTT. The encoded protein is CASSPAGTPTNTGELFF.

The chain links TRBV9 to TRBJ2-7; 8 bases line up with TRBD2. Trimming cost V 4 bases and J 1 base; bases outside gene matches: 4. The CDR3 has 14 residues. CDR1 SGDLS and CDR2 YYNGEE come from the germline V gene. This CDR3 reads CASSSGLVSYEQYF. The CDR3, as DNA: TGTGCCAGCAGCTCGGGACTAGTTTCCTACGAGCAGTACTTC. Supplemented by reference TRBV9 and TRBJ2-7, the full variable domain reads DSGVTQTPKHLITATGQRVTLRCSPRSGDLSVYWYQQSLDQGLQFLIQYYNGEERAKGNILERFSAQQFPDLHSELNLSSLELGDSALYFCASSSGLVSYEQYFGPGTRLTVT.

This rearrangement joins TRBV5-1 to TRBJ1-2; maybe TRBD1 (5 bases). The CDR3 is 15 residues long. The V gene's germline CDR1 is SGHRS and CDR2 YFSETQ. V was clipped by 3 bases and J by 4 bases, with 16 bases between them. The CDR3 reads CASSSAQGDSYGYTF. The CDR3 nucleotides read TGCGCCAGCAGCTCTGCCCAGGGCGATAGCTATGGCTACACCTTC. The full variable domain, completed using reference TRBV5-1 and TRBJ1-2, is KAGVTQTPRYLIKTRGQQVTLSCSPISGHRSVSWYQQTPGQGLQFLFEYFSETQRNKGNFPGRFSGRQFSNSRSEMNVSTLELGDSALYLCASSSAQGDSYGYTFGSGTRLTVV.

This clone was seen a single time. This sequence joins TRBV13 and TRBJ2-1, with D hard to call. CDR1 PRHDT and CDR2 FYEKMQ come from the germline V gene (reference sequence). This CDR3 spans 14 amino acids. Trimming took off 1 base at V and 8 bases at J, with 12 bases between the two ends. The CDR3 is CASSLEPSRDEQFF. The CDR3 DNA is TGTGCCAGCAGCTTAGAACCTAGTCGGGATGAGCAGTTCTTC.

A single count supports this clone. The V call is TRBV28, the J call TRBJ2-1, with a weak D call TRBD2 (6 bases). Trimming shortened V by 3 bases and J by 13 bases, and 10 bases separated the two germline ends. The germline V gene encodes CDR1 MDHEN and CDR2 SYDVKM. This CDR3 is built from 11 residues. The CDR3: CASSFGDFQFF. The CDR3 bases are TGTGCCAGCAGTTTTGGGGACTTCCAGTTCTTC.

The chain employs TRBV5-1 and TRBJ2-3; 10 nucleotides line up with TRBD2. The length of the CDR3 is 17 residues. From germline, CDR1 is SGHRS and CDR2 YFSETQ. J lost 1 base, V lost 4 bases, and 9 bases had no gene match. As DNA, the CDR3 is TGCGCCAGCAGCCCCCGGCTAGCGGGAGTGCGCACAGATACGCAGTATTTT. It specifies CASSPRLAGVRTDTQYF.

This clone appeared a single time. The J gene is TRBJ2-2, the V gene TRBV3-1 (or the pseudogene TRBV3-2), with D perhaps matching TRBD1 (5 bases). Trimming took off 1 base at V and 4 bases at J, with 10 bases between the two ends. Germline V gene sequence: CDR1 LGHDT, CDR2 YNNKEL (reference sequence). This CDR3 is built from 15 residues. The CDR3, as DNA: TGTGCCAGCAGCCAAGGGGGCTCCCTCACCGGGGAGCTGTTTTTT. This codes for CASSQGGSLTGELFF.